This T cell receptor beta chain came from a study of blood T cells in healthy people across ages. As for this clonotype: The antigen is undetermined.

Study outcomes and limitations: The recorded TCR beta diversity per million T cells decreased in a roughly linear manner with age. Using unsorted PBMCs precluded a conclusive naive versus antigen-experienced comparison. When one million T cells were used, diversity estimates were thought to be underestimates.

With a J-beta primer mix and a sample-barcoded 5' primer, a second PCR ran about 6 to 11 cycles. All samples yielded 2.5 million or more CDR3-containing paired-end reads. A single record per CDR3 protein comes from TCRdb applying MiXCR to the 5' RACE reads. The sample includes about 1,400,000 distinct CDR3 sequences, 59% seen only once; the top ten take more than 6%. CDR3 size: 14 residues. Per germline, CDR1 SNHLY and CDR2 FYNNEI. V lost 7 bases to trimming and J lost 3 bases, with 16 bases between them. This rearrangement joins TRBV2 to TRBJ2-7, with a possible D match to TRBD2 (6 bases). Sequencing was done on a sample of blood. The source is a man between 18 and 29 years old in good health. As DNA, the CDR3 is TGTGCCAGCACTGGAGGGCGTATCAGCTACGAGCAGTACTTC. Translation gives CASTGGRISYEQYF.